Sequencing of this T cell receptor beta chain was carried out in a study of T cells in Graves' hyperthyroidism and ophthalmopathy. Amplified regions were TCR beta CDR3 sequences from RNA transcripts. First-round RT-PCR targeting the TCR CDR3 was performed with the HTBI primer set. Each CDR3 protein is one row after TCRdb ran MiXCR on the multiplex PCR reads. This repertoire shows fewer than 600,000 distinct CDR3 sequences, roughly 15% found once; its top ten account for approximately 15%. This CDR3 region has 13 residues. The germline V gene has CDR1 SQVTM and CDR2 ANQGSEA. V shed 4 bases and J shed 0 bases, with 8 bases lying between them.

The sequence was collected from a woman in her 40s with Graves' hyperthyroidism. The V call is TRBV29-1, the J call TRBJ2-3, with D hard to call. The source material was blood. This chain's CDR3 is CSVGVGSTDTQYF. DNA for the CDR3: TGCAGCGTTGGGGTGGGAAGCACAGATACGCAGTATTTT.